The sequence of this T cell receptor beta chain was determined in a study of cytomegalovirus exposure and HLA in healthy donors. With 60 Vbeta and 13 Jbeta primers, the PCR was carried out. Measured with immunoSEQ multiplex PCR; TCRdb has only the in-frame clones, and not every one. The sample holds 200,000 to 250,000 clones, 85% to 90% seen once. Study-level findings and limits: Relative to equally common others, HLA-associated TCR beta chains showed greater clonal expansion in a later analysis. Per a prior analysis, the majority of TCR beta V segments were productive roughly 90% or roughly 30% of the time. Indistinguishable V segments such as TRBV6-2 and TRBV6-3 were excluded.

This CDR3 is 15 amino acids long. Trimming pared 0 bases from V and 6 bases from J, leaving 13 bases between. In germline, CDR1 is KGHSH, CDR2 LQKENI. A word on this clone: Its antigen is unidentified.

The source material was PBMCs. The sequence was collected from a human donor in good health. The chain employs TRBV18 and TRBJ2-3, with D hard to call. The CDR3 sequence: CASSPPAQTPDTQYF. The CDR3 region has the DNA TGTGCCAGCTCACCACCGGCCCAAACCCCTGATACGCAGTATTTT.